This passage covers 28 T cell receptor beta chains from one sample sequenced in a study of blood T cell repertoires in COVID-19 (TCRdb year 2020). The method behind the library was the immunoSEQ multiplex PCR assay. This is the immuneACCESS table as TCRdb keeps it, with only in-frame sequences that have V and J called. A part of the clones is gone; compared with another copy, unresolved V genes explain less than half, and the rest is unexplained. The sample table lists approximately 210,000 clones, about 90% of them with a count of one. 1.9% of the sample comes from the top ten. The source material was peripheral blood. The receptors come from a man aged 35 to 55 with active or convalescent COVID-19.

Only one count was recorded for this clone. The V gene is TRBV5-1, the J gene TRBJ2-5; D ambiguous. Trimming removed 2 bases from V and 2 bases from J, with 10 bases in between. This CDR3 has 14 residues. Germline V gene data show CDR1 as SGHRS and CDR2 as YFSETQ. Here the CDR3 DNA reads TGCGCCAGCAGCTTCCCAGAGCGACAAGAGACCCAGTACTTC. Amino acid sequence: CASSFPERQETQYF.

This CDR3 reads CASSLGSLFSNEQFF. The CDR3 DNA sequence: TGTGCCAGCAGTCTCGGGAGTCTCTTCTCCAATGAGCAGTTCTTC. V and J are TRBV6-5 and TRBJ2-1; D perhaps matches TRBD2 (6 bases). Per the germline V gene, CDR1 is MNHEY and CDR2 is SVGAGI. The CDR3 runs to 15 residues. V was trimmed by 5 bases and J by 6 bases, leaving 17 bases between them.

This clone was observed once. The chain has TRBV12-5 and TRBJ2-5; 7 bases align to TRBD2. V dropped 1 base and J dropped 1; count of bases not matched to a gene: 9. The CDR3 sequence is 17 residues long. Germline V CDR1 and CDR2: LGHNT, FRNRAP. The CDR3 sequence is CASGLGESGARQETQYF. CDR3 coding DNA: TGTGCTAGTGGTTTGGGTGAAAGCGGGGCCCGCCAAGAGACCCAGTACTTC. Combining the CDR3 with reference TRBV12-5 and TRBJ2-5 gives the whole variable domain DARVTQTPRHKVTEMGQEVTMRCQPILGHNTVFWYRQTMMQGLELLAYFRNRAPLDDSGMPKDRFSAEMPDATLATLKIQPSEPRDSAVYFCASGLGESGARQETQYFGPGTRLLVL.

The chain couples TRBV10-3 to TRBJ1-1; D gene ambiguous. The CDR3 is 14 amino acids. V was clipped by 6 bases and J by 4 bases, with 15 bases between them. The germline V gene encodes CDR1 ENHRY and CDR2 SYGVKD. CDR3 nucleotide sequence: TGTGCCATCAGGCCGGAGGACGAGATCACTGAAGCTTTCTTT. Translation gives CAIRPEDEITEAFF.

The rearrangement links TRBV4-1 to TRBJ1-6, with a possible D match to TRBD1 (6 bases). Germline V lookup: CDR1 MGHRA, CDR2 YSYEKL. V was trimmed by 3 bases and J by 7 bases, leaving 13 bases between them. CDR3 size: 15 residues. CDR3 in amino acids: CASSQGAVGNSPLHF. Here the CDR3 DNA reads TGCGCCAGCAGCCAGGGGGCCGTGGGGAATTCACCCCTCCACTTT.

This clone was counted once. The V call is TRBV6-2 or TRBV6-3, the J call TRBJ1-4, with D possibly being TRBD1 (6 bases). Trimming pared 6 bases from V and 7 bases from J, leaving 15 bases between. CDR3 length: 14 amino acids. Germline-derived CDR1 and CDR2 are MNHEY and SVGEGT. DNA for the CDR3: TGTGCCAGCAGCTATGGTGGGACACGTGAAAAACTGTTTTTT. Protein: CASSYGGTREKLFF.

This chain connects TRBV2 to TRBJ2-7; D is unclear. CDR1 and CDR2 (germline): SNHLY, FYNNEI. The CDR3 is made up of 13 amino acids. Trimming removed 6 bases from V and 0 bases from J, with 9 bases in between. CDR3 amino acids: CASRLTYSYEQYF. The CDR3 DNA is TGTGCCAGCAGGTTGACTTACTCCTACGAGCAGTACTTC. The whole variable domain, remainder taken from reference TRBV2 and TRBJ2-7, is EPEVTQTPSHQVTQMGQEVILRCVPISNHLYFYWYRQILGQKVEFLVSFYNNEISEKSEIFDDQFSVERPDGSNFTLKIRSTKLEDSAMYFCASRLTYSYEQYFGPGTRLTVT.

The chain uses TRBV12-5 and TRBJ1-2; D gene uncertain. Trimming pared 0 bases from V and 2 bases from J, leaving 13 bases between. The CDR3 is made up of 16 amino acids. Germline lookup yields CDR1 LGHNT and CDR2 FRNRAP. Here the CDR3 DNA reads TGTGCTAGTGGTTTGGTACCGAGTGTTCTCAACTATGGCTACACCTTC. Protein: CASGLVPSVLNYGYTF.

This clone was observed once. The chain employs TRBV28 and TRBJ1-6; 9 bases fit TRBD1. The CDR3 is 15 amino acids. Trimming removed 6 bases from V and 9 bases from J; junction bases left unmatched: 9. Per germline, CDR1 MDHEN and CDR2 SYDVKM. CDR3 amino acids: CASSLGQGRGSPLHF. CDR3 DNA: TGTGCCAGCAGCTTGGGACAGGGTAGGGGTTCACCCCTCCACTTT.

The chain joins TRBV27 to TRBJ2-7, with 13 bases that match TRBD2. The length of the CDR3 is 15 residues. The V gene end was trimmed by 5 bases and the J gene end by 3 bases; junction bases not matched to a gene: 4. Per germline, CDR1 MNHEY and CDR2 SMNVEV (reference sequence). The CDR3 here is CASSLRLAGGYEQYF. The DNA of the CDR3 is TGTGCCAGCAGTCTTCGACTAGCGGGAGGCTACGAGCAGTACTTC.

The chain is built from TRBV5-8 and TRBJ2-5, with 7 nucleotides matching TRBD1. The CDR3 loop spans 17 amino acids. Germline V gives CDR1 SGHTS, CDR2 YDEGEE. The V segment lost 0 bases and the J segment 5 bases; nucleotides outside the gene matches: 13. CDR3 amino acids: CASSLAKGRGLRETQYF. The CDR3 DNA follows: TGTGCCAGCAGCTTGGCCAAGGGTAGGGGGCTGCGGGAGACCCAGTACTTC.

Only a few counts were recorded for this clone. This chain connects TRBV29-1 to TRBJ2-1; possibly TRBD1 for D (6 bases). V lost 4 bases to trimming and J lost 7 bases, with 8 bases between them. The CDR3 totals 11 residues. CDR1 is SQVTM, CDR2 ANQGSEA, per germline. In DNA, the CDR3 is TGCAGCGTTGCCAGGGGTAATGAGCAGTTCTTC. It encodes CSVARGNEQFF.

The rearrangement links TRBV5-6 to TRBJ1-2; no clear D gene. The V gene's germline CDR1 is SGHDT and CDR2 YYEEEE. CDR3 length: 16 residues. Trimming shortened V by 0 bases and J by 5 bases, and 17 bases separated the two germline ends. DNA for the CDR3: TGTGCCAGCAGCTTGGCCCTAGGGAGGGCAAATTATGGCTACACCTTC. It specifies CASSLALGRANYGYTF.

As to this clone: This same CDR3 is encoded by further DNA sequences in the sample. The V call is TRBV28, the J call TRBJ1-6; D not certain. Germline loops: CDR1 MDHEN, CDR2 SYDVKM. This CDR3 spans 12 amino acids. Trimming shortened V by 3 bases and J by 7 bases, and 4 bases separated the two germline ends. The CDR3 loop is CASSFLNSPLHF. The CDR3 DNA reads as TGTGCCAGCAGTTTTCTCAATTCACCCCTCCACTTT. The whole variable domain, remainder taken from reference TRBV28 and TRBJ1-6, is DVKVTQSSRYLVKRTGEKVFLECVQDMDHENMFWYRQDPGLGLRLIYFSYDVKMKEKGDIPEGYSVSREKKERFSLILESASTNQTSMYLCASSFLNSPLHFGNGTRLTVT.

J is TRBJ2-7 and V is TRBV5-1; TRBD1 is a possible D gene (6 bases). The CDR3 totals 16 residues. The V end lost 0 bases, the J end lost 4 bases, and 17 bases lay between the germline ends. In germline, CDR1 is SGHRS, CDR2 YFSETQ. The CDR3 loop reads CASSLVVGARGYEQYF. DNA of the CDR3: TGCGCCAGCAGCTTGGTAGTGGGGGCCCGAGGTTACGAGCAGTACTTC.

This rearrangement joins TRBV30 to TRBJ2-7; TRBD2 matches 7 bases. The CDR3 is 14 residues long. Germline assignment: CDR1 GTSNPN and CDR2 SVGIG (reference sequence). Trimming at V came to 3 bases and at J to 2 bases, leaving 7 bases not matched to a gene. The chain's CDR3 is CAWSPGGSTYEQYF. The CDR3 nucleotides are TGTGCCTGGAGCCCCGGGGGGAGCACCTACGAGCAGTACTTC.

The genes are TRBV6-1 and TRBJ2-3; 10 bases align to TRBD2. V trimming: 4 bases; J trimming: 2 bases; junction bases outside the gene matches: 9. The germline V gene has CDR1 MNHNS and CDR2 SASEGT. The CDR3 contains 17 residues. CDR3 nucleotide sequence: TGTGCCAGCAGTGTACATATTCTAGCGGGGGTCACAGATACGCAGTATTTT. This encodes CASSVHILAGVTDTQYF.

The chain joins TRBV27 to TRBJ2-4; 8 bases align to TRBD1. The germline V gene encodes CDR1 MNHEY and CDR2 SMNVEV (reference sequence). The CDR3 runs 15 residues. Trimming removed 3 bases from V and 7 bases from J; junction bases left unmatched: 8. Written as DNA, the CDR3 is TGTGCCAGCAGTTTTGGGCAGGGGGCGAGGAACATTCAGTACTTC. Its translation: CASSFGQGARNIQYF.

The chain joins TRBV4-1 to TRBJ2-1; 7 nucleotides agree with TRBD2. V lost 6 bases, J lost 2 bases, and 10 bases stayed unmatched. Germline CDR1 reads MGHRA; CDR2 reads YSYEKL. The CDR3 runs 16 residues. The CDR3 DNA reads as TGCGCCAGCAGTGATACACCGGGACTACCCTACAATGAGCAGTTCTTC. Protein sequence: CASSDTPGLPYNEQFF.

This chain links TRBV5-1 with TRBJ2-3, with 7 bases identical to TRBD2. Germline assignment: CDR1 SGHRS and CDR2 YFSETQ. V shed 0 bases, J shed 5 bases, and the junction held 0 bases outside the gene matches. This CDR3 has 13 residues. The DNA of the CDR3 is TGCGCCAGCAGCTTGGGGGAGGGAGATACGCAGTATTTT. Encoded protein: CASSLGEGDTQYF.

DNA of the CDR3: TGTGCCAGCCGTCTCTCCGGGGGGGGAGGCTACACCTTC. This translates into CASRLSGGGGYTF. This chain uses TRBV27 with TRBJ1-2; tentatively, D is TRBD1 (5 bases). The CDR3 length is 13 residues. Trimming left V 8 bases short and J 8 bases short, with 18 bases between. The germline V gene has CDR1 MNHEY and CDR2 SMNVEV (reference sequence).

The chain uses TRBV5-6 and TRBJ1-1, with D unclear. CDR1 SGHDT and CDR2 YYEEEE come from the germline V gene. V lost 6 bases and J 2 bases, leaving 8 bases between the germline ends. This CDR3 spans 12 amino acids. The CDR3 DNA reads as TGTGCCAGCACCGTCTTAAACACTGAAGCTTTCTTT. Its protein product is CASTVLNTEAFF.

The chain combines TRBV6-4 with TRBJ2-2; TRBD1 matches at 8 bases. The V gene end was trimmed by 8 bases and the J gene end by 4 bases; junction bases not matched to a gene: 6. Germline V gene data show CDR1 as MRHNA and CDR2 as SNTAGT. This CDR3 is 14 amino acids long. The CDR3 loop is CASSPTGATGELFF. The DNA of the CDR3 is TGTGCCAGCTCCCCGACAGGGGCCACCGGGGAGCTGTTTTTT.

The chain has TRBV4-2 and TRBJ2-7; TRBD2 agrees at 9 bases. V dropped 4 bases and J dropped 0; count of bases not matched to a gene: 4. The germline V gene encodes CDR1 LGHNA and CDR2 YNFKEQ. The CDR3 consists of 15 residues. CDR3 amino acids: CASSPSGGSSYEQYF. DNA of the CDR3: TGTGCCAGCAGCCCCAGCGGGGGGAGCTCCTACGAGCAGTACTTC.

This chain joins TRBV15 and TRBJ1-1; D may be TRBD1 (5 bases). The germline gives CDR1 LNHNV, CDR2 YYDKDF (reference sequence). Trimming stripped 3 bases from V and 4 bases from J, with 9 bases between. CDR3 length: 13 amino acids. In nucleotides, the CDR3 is TGTGCCACCAGCAGGGCGGGGGGCACTGAAGCTTTCTTT. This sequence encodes CATSRAGGTEAFF. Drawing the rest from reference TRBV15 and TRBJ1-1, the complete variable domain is DAMVIQNPRYQVTQFGKPVTLSCSQTLNHNVMYWYQQKSSQAPKLLFHYYDKDFNNEADTPDNFQSRRPNTSFCFLDIRSPGLGDTAMYLCATSRAGGTEAFFGQGTRLTVV.

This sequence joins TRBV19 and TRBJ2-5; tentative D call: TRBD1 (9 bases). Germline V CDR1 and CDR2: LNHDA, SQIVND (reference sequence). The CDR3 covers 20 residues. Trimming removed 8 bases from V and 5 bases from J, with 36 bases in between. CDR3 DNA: TGTGCCAGTTCGACAGGGGGGCTAGCGGGTATGGAGGGGTATGGCGAGACCCAGTACTTC. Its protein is CASSTGGLAGMEGYGETQYF.

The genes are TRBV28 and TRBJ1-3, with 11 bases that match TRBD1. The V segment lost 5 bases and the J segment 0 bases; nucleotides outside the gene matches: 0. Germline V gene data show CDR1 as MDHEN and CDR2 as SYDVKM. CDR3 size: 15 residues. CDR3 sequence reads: CASSGTGGSGNTIYF. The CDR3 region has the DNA TGTGCCAGCAGTGGGACAGGGGGCTCTGGAAACACCATATATTTT.

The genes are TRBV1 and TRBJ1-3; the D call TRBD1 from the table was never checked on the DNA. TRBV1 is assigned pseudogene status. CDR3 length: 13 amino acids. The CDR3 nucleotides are TGCACCAGCCCGACACGCTCTGGAAACACCATATATTTT. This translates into CTSPTRSGNTIYF.